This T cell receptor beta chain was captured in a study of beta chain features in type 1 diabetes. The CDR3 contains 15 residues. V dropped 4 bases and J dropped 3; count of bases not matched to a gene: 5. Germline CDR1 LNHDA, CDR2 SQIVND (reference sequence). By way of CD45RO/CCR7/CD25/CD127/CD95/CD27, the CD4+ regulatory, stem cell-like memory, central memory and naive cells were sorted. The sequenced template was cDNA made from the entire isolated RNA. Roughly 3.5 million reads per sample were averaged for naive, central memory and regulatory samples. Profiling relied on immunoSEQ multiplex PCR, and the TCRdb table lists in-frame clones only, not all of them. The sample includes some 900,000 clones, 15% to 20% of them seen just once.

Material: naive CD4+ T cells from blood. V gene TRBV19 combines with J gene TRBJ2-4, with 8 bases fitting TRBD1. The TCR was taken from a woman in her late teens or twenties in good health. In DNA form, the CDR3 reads TGTGCCAGTAGTACCGTACAGGGGGACAAAAACATTCAGTACTTC. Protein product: CASSTVQGDKNIQYF.